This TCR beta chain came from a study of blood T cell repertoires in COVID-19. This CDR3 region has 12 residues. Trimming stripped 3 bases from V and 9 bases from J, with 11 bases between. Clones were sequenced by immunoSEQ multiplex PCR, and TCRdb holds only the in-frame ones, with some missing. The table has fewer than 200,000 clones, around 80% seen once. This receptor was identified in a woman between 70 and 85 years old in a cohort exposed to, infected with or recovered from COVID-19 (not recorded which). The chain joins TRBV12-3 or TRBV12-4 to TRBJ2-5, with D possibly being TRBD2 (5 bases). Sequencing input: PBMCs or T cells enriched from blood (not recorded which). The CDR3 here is CASSLSDGAQYF. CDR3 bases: TGTGCCAGCAGTTTGTCAGACGGGGCCCAGTACTTC.